The 17 T cell receptor beta chains in this list originate from one sample, sequenced in a study of T cell responses to AZD1222 COVID-19 vaccine. TCRdb's copy holds only in-frame clones and misses some; the assay was immunoSEQ multiplex PCR. This sample has 150,000 to 200,000 clones, with over 80% found just once. Sequenced material: peripheral blood, taken on day 0 of MenACWY control vaccination. The receptor source for this set is an adult in good health.

The rearrangement links TRBV11-3 to TRBJ2-5; D is tentatively TRBD1 or TRBD2 (6 bases each). Germline V gene sequence: CDR1 SGHNT, CDR2 YENEEA. The V end lost 5 bases, the J end lost 3 bases, and 16 bases lay between the germline ends. CDR3 length: 15 amino acids. CDR3 protein: CASSPGWGAEETQYF. In DNA form, the CDR3 reads TGTGCCAGCAGCCCCGGTTGGGGGGCCGAAGAGACCCAGTACTTC.

On this clone: Within the sample, other DNA sequences also encode this same CDR3. V usage is TRBV28 and J usage is TRBJ1-5; no definite D call. The ends were cut back, 1 base at V and 2 bases at J, with 9 bases in the middle. The CDR3 consists of 15 residues. Germline-derived CDR1 and CDR2 are MDHEN and SYDVKM. CDR3 loop: CASSLSLAGNQPQHF. The CDR3 coding sequence is TGTGCCAGCAGTTTATCCCTGGCAGGCAATCAGCCCCAGCATTTT.

The chain has TRBV5-4 and TRBJ1-4; the match to TRBD1 covers 7 bases. The germline CDR1 and CDR2 sequences are SGHNT and YYREEE (reference sequence). After removal of 0 bases from V and 8 bases from J, the junction contained 4 bases not matched to a gene. There are 14 residues in the CDR3. CDR3 loop: CASSLDRGQEKLFF. Here the CDR3 DNA reads TGTGCCAGCAGCTTGGACAGGGGTCAAGAAAAACTGTTTTTT.

This chain uses TRBV19 with TRBJ1-5; 8 bases fit TRBD1. The length of the CDR3 is 14 residues. V was pared by 7 bases and J by 7 bases, with 9 bases of the junction left unmatched. Per the germline V gene, CDR1 is LNHDA and CDR2 is SQIVND (reference sequence). The CDR3 DNA reads as TGTGCCAGTAATGACAGGGGATTGAGACAGCCCCAGCATTTT. Translated: CASNDRGLRQPQHF. Drawing the rest from reference TRBV19 and TRBJ1-5, the complete variable domain is DGGITQSPKYLFRKEGQNVTLSCEQNLNHDAMYWYRQDPGQGLRLIYYSQIVNDFQKGDIAEGYSVSREKKESFPLTVTSAQKNPTAFYLCASNDRGLRQPQHFGDGTRLSIL.

The gene calls are TRBV6-5 and TRBJ2-2, with TRBD2 matching over 10 bases. Germline V gene lookup returns CDR1 MNHEY and CDR2 SVGAGI. Losses at the gene ends were 8 bases for V and 3 bases for J; bases not matched to a gene: 6. The CDR3 runs 15 residues. DNA of the CDR3: TGTGCCAGCCAACCAAGCGGGGGGGACACCGGGGAGCTGTTTTTT. This codes for CASQPSGGDTGELFF.

The gene calls are TRBV5-1 and TRBJ2-2; the match to TRBD2 covers 12 bases. The V gene end was trimmed by 0 bases and the J gene end by 6 bases; junction bases not matched to a gene: 0. Germline CDR1 and CDR2: SGHRS and YFSETQ. The length of the CDR3 is 15 residues. The CDR3 loop is CASSLGTSGAGELFF. In DNA, the CDR3 is TGCGCCAGCAGCTTGGGGACTAGCGGGGCCGGGGAGCTGTTTTTT.

The chain joins TRBV5-5 to TRBJ1-3, with TRBD1 matching 8 bases. V trimming: 6 bases; J trimming: 2 bases; junction bases outside the gene matches: 7. Germline V gene sequence: CDR1 SGHKS, CDR2 YYEKEE (reference sequence). This CDR3 is 15 amino acids long. CDR3: CASKSGQGAGNTIYF. CDR3 coding DNA: TGTGCCAGCAAATCTGGACAGGGCGCTGGAAACACCATATATTTT.

The CDR3 reads CASSDLGQIVSYGYTF. The CDR3 DNA reads as TGTGCCAGCAGTGATTTAGGACAGATCGTCTCTTATGGCTACACCTTC. This rearrangement joins TRBV2 to TRBJ1-2, with D perhaps matching TRBD1 (6 bases). The CDR3 is made up of 16 amino acids. Germline assignment: CDR1 SNHLY and CDR2 FYNNEI. Trimming took off 3 bases at V and 5 bases at J, with 19 bases between the two ends. Together with reference TRBV2 and TRBJ1-2, the CDR3 gives the full variable domain: EPEVTQTPSHQVTQMGQEVILRCVPISNHLYFYWYRQILGQKVEFLVSFYNNEISEKSEIFDDQFSVERPDGSNFTLKIRSTKLEDSAMYFCASSDLGQIVSYGYTFGSGTRLTVV.

The V call is TRBV27, the J call TRBJ1-4; maybe TRBD1 (6 bases). The germline V and J ends were trimmed by 4 bases and 8 bases, with 26 bases remaining between them. This CDR3 is built from 18 residues. Germline lookup yields CDR1 MNHEY and CDR2 SMNVEV (reference sequence). The CDR3 nucleotides are TGTGCCAGCAGTTCCCAAAACCGGGAGACAGGAACGGGGGAAAAACTGTTTTTT. The encoded protein is CASSSQNRETGTGEKLFF.

CDR3 nucleotides: TGTGCCAGCAGAGGGACGGGGGGAACCGGGGAGCTGTTTTTT. Protein: CASRGTGGTGELFF. The rearrangement uses TRBV27 and TRBJ2-2; TRBD2 matches 7 bases. Germline V gives CDR1 MNHEY, CDR2 SMNVEV (reference sequence). The V segment lost 6 bases and the J segment 5 bases; nucleotides outside the gene matches: 6. CDR3 length: 14 amino acids.

The chain is built from TRBV5-4 and TRBJ1-2, with D hard to call. Germline V gives CDR1 SGHNT, CDR2 YYREEE (reference sequence). The CDR3 spans 15 residues. V was pared by 1 base and J by 5 bases, with 15 bases between. The CDR3: CASSLSPGLGYGYTF. DNA for the CDR3: TGTGCCAGCAGCTTGAGCCCGGGCCTGGGATATGGCTACACCTTC.

This clone showed up just a few times. V and J are TRBV30 and TRBJ2-7, with D perhaps matching TRBD2 (5 bases). V was shortened by 0 bases and J by 6 bases, with 12 bases between the two germline ends. The germline gives CDR1 GTSNPN, CDR2 SVGIG (reference sequence). The CDR3 runs 13 residues. CDR3 sequence reads: CAWSVGEWPEQYF. In DNA form, the CDR3 reads TGTGCCTGGAGTGTTGGGGAGTGGCCCGAGCAGTACTTC.

This chain joins TRBV28 and TRBJ2-7, with 7 nucleotides matching TRBD2. CDR1 and CDR2 (germline): MDHEN, SYDVKM. The CDR3 runs to 14 residues. V trimming: 3 bases; J trimming: 1 base; junction bases outside the gene matches: 3. The CDR3 DNA sequence: TGTGCCAGCAGTTTCGCTAGCGGATCCTACGAGCAGTACTTC. Protein product: CASSFASGSYEQYF.

The chain carries TRBV4-3 and TRBJ1-3, with a possible D match to TRBD1 (5 bases). The CDR3 runs to 18 residues. V dropped 4 bases and J dropped 0 bases, with 19 bases sitting between them. CDR1 and CDR2 from the germline V gene are LGHNA and YSLEER. The CDR3 spells CASSPVQGRLLSGNTIYF. The CDR3 region has the DNA TGCGCCAGCAGCCCAGTGCAGGGACGACTTCTCTCTGGAAACACCATATATTTT.

The chain combines TRBV29-1 with TRBJ2-3; 7 bases fit TRBD1. Per germline, CDR1 SQVTM and CDR2 ANQGSEA. J gave up 3 bases and V 4 bases, and 7 bases lay outside the gene matches. The CDR3 extends over 14 amino acids. The CDR3 bases are TGCAGCGTTGGCACAGGGGTGGGGACAGATACGCAGTATTTT. As protein: CSVGTGVGTDTQYF.

The chain carries TRBV25-1 and TRBJ1-2; D might be TRBD1 (6 bases). There are 14 residues in the CDR3. Germline assignment: CDR1 MGHDK and CDR2 SYGVNS. V lost 7 bases, J lost 2 bases, and 14 bases lay in between. CDR3 nucleotides: TGTGCCAGCACCAGGGGAAACGCCAACTATGGCTACACCTTC. Its translation is CASTRGNANYGYTF.

The chain has TRBV19 and TRBJ1-3, with TRBD1 as a possible D gene (5 bases). Germline-derived CDR1 and CDR2 are LNHDA and SQIVND (reference sequence). The CDR3 consists of 16 residues. The V and J ends lost 2 bases and 1 base respectively, with 12 bases between them. CDR3 in amino acids: CASSIQGRRSGNTIYF. In DNA, the CDR3 is TGTGCCAGTAGTATACAGGGTAGGAGGTCTGGAAACACCATATATTTT.